Listed below are T cell receptor beta chains from one sample, sequenced in a study of Graves' ophthalmopathy and Graves' hyperthyroidism. Via MiXCR, TCRdb re-called the multiplex PCR reads, giving one row per CDR3 protein. The repertoire holds 1 million to 1.3 million distinct CDR3 sequences, with roughly 35% as singletons. Sequencing input: peripheral blood or thyroid tissue (not recorded which). These receptor sequences come from an adult man with Graves' hyperthyroidism. Each CDR3 is given with its conserved first and last residue. D genes are given only for firm matches. A clone size is listed for some rows: how often the clone was seen (once, few, many), or a class if it is expanded.

TRBV6-6	-	TRBJ1-1	many	CASSHWGEAEAFF	TGTGCCAGCAGCCACTGGGGGGAGGCTGAAGCTTTCTTT
TRBV12-3/TRBV12-4	TRBD1	TRBJ2-5	few	CASTDRGQQETQYF	TGTGCCAGCACCGACCGGGGACAGCAAGAGACCCAGTACTTC
TRBV20-1	-	TRBJ1-1	many	CSARTKLRDTEAFF	TGCAGTGCTAGGACAAAACTAAGGGACACTGAAGCTTTCTTT
TRBV29-1	-	TRBJ2-2	many	CSVALAWPGELFF	TGCAGCGTTGCACTCGCGTGGCCCGGGGAGCTGTTTTTT
TRBV7-9	-	TRBJ2-1	-	CASSLDWPNEQFF	TGTGCCAGCAGCTTAGATTGGCCCAATGAGCAGTTCTTC
TRBV6-1	-	TRBJ1-5	few	CASSRAGTGRHF	TGTGCCAGCAGTCGAGCTGGGACGGGGAGGCATTTT
TRBV7-9	-	TRBJ2-5	many	CASSFPNRREWEETQYF	TGTGCCAGCAGCTTTCCGAACCGGAGGGAGTGGGAAGAGACCCAGTACTTC
TRBV9	TRBD1	TRBJ1-5	many	CASSVGTGGYQPQHF	TGCGCCAGCAGCGTTGGGACAGGGGGCTATCAGCCCCAGCATTTT
TRBV7-2	-	TRBJ1-6	-	CASSLISANSPLHF	TGTGCCAGCAGCTTAATCTCCGCTAATTCACCCCTCCACTTT
TRBV29-1	-	TRBJ2-7	-	CSVRDSRSGEQYF	TGCAGCGTGCGGGACTCCCGATCTGGCGAGCAGTACTTC
TRBV5-6	-	TRBJ1-1	many	CASSPTGYSEAFF	TGTGCCAGCAGCCCAACAGGCTACTCTGAAGCTTTCTTT
TRBV20-1	-	TRBJ2-7	-	CSAKDSSNYEQYF	TGCAGTGCCAAGGACAGCTCAAACTACGAGCAGTACTTC
TRBV29-1	TRBD1	TRBJ1-2	-	CSVVGDRGVGYTF	TGCAGCGTTGTGGGTGACAGGGGAGTCGGCTACACCTTC
TRBV30	-	TRBJ2-7	few	CAWSAQNYEQYF	TGTGCCTGGAGTGCCCAGAACTACGAGCAGTACTTC
TRBV4-3	-	TRBJ2-7	-	CASSQDQGVGGAYEQYF	TGCGCCAGCAGCCAAGATCAAGGAGTGGGAGGAGCCTACGAGCAGTACTTC
TRBV4-1	-	TRBJ2-2	-	CASSHSNGGNTGELFF	TGCGCCAGCAGCCATTCGAACGGGGGGAACACCGGGGAGCTGTTTTTT
TRBV10-1	-	TRBJ2-2	many	CASSDGAGATGELFF	TGCGCCAGCAGTGATGGCGCAGGAGCCACCGGGGAGCTGTTTTTT
TRBV25-1	-	TRBJ1-6	once	CASSTDSYSPLHF	TGTGCCAGCAGTACGGACAGTTATTCACCCCTCCACTTT
TRBV2	TRBD1	TRBJ1-2	once	CASDGTGGRYGYTF	TGTGCCAGCGACGGGACAGGCGGGCGCTATGGCTACACCTTC
TRBV20-1	TRBD1	TRBJ2-5	many	CSASRDRGETQYF	TGCAGTGCTAGCCGGGACAGGGGTGAGACCCAGTACTTC
TRBV19	-	TRBJ1-5	few	CASRTLNQPQHF	TGTGCCAGTAGGACGCTCAATCAGCCCCAGCATTTT
TRBV29-1	TRBD2	TRBJ2-6	many	CSVGLSGAGGGANVLTF	TGCAGCGTTGGTTTATCAGGAGCGGGGGGAGGGGCCAACGTCCTGACTTTC
TRBV19	-	TRBJ1-2	many	CASSMVWANYGYTF	TGTGCCAGTAGTATGGTGTGGGCTAACTATGGCTACACCTTC
TRBV10-3	TRBD1	TRBJ1-5	many	CAISGQGGDQPQHF	TGTGCCATCAGTGGACAGGGGGGGGATCAGCCCCAGCATTTT
TRBV29-1	-	TRBJ1-1	-	CTYRPQIMNTEAFF	TGCACCTACCGACCACAGATTATGAACACTGAAGCTTTCTTT
TRBV14	-	TRBJ1-6	-	CASSQQGNSPPHF	TGTGCCAGCAGCCAACAGGGGAATTCACCCCCCCACTTT
TRBV29-1	TRBD1	TRBJ1-1	-	CSVKQGAFF	TGCAGCGTAAAACAGGGGGCTTTCTTT
TRBV28	TRBD1	TRBJ2-7	-	CASSFGDRATYEQYF	TGTGCCAGCAGTTTTGGGGACAGGGCAACCTACGAGCAGTACTTC
TRBV12-3/TRBV12-4	-	TRBJ2-7	many	CASSFGTAAGEQYF	TGTGCCAGCAGTTTTGGGACCGCTGCTGGGGAGCAGTACTTC
TRBV12-3/TRBV12-4	TRBD1	TRBJ2-5	-	CASGSPGGEFPYF	TGTGCCAGCGGTTCTCCAGGGGGCGAATTTCCGTACTTC
TRBV29-1	-	TRBJ2-3	few	CSVSGIFTEDTQYF	TGCAGCGTTTCCGGAATTTTTACGGAGGATACGCAGTATTTT
TRBV12-3/TRBV12-4	-	TRBJ1-1	-	CASSLDPPWGLNTEAFF	TGTGCCAGCAGTTTAGATCCGCCGTGGGGCCTGAACACTGAAGCTTTCTTT
TRBV6-2/TRBV6-3	-	TRBJ2-7	-	CASSYVGTSYEQYF	TGTGCCAGCAGTTACGTAGGGACCTCCTACGAGCAGTACTTC